Listed here are 22 T cell receptor beta chains from one sample, sequenced in a study of T cell responses to AZD1222 COVID-19 vaccine. TCRdb keeps only in-frame clones here, not all; method: immunoSEQ multiplex PCR. In the table there are 130,000 to 150,000 clones, nearly 90% of which are singletons. The sample here was peripheral blood, taken 28 days after the second dose of the MenACWY control vaccine. The receptors derive from an adult who received the MenACWY meningococcal vaccine as a control.

The J gene is TRBJ2-6, the V gene TRBV28; unclear D gene. Trimming shortened V by 5 bases and J by 2 bases, and 13 bases separated the two germline ends. Germline CDR1 and CDR2: MDHEN and SYDVKM. This CDR3 has 16 amino acids. CDR3 sequence reads: CASSPLITPGANVLTF. The DNA of the CDR3 is TGTGCCAGCAGTCCCCTGATTACGCCTGGGGCCAACGTCCTGACTTTC.

This chain links TRBV6-5 with TRBJ2-3; no reliable D call. The CDR3 loop spans 13 amino acids. Germline loops: CDR1 MNHEY, CDR2 SVGAGI. V lost 4 bases, J lost 5 bases, and 10 bases lay in between. The CDR3 DNA follows: TGTGCCAGCAGTTTGCTTCTTGGAGATACGCAGTATTTT. It specifies CASSLLLGDTQYF.

The genes are TRBV7-2 and TRBJ1-5, with a possible D match to TRBD1 (5 bases). The CDR3 totals 16 residues. Germline loops: CDR1 SGHTA, CDR2 FQGNSA. Between the trimmed V and J ends, which lost 4 bases and 2 bases, there was a span of 15 bases. The CDR3 region is CASSSLPQGGNQPQHF. DNA for the CDR3: TGTGCCAGCAGCTCCCTACCTCAGGGTGGCAATCAGCCCCAGCATTTT.

This clone was seen only once. J is TRBJ1-1 and V is TRBV5-1, with TRBD1 as a possible D gene (6 bases). The CDR3 runs to 14 residues. The V end lost 0 bases, the J end lost 5 bases, and 11 bases lay between the germline ends. Germline assignment: CDR1 SGHRS and CDR2 YFSETQ. The CDR3 nucleotides read TGCGCCAGCAGCTTGGGCAGGGGTGGGACTGAAGCTTTCTTT. Translation gives CASSLGRGGTEAFF.

The CDR3 region is CASSFVAGSSTDTQYF. The CDR3 DNA reads as TGCGCCAGCAGCTTCGTCGCTGGCTCTAGCACAGATACGCAGTATTTT. The chain combines TRBV5-1 with TRBJ2-3; D is unclear. Trimming took 2 bases from V and 0 from J, leaving 13 bases between them. The CDR3 is 16 residues long. CDR1 is SGHRS and CDR2 is YFSETQ in the germline V gene.

The chain links TRBV6-5 to TRBJ2-5; 11 bases are shared with TRBD1. V shed 5 bases and J 2 bases; nucleotides not matched to a gene: 4. The CDR3 length is 15 residues. The germline V gene has CDR1 MNHEY and CDR2 SVGAGI. The CDR3 DNA reads as TGTGCCAGCAGTAGCTGGGACAGGGGGCAAGAGACCCAGTACTTC. Translating it yields CASSSWDRGQETQYF.

DNA of the CDR3: TGTGCCAGCTCTCATAGCCCACCTCAGGGGGGTTACGAGACCCAGTACTTC. Encoded protein: CASSHSPPQGGYETQYF. This chain uses TRBV18 with TRBJ2-5; tentative D call: TRBD1 (7 bases). The CDR3 totals 17 residues. Germline V CDR1 and CDR2: KGHSH, LQKENI. Trimming left V 6 bases short and J 5 bases short, with 25 bases between. Looking up the rest from reference TRBV18 and TRBJ2-5 gives the full variable domain: NAGVMQNPRHLVRRRGQEARLRCSPMKGHSHVYWYRQLPEEGLKFMVYLQKENIIDESGMPKERFSAEFPKEGPSILRIQQVVRGDSAAYFCASSHSPPQGGYETQYFGPGTRLLVL.

The V and J genes are TRBV6-5 and TRBJ2-7; 7 bases are shared with TRBD1. The CDR3 is made up of 15 amino acids. Germline V CDR1 and CDR2: MNHEY, SVGAGI. The V segment lost 6 bases and the J segment 3 bases; nucleotides outside the gene matches: 11. CDR3 bases: TGTGCCAGCAGCCCCGGACAGGCAATTTACTACGAGCAGTACTTC. As protein: CASSPGQAIYYEQYF.

The V gene is TRBV11-2, the J gene TRBJ1-1; D unresolved. Trimming took off 5 bases at V and 2 bases at J, with 6 bases between the two ends. Germline lookup yields CDR1 SGHAT and CDR2 FQNNGV. The CDR3 consists of 12 residues. The CDR3 spells CASSETNTEAFF. CDR3 sequence (DNA): TGTGCCAGCAGCGAGACCAACACTGAAGCTTTCTTT.

This chain links TRBV28 with TRBJ1-2; D gene uncertain. The germline V gene encodes CDR1 MDHEN and CDR2 SYDVKM. The CDR3 sequence is 16 residues long. Trimming stripped 6 bases from V and 7 bases from J, with 24 bases between. This CDR3 is CASRRGGPGVYTGYTF. CDR3 bases: TGTGCCAGCAGGCGTGGCGGGCCCGGGGTCTATACTGGCTACACCTTC.

This clone was seen a few times. The chain uses TRBV18 and TRBJ2-7; D remains unclear. CDR1 and CDR2 (germline): KGHSH, LQKENI. CDR3 length: 15 amino acids. Trimming cost V 0 bases and J 2 bases, with 11 bases left between them. The CDR3: CASSPPSRPTYEQYF. In nucleotides, the CDR3 is TGTGCCAGCTCACCACCGAGCAGGCCTACCTACGAGCAGTACTTC.

This chain joins TRBV7-2 and TRBJ2-1; D not resolved. This CDR3 spans 15 amino acids. Looked up from germline, CDR1 is SGHTA and CDR2 is FQGNSA. V dropped 0 bases and J dropped 0 bases, with 6 bases sitting between them. This chain's CDR3 is CASSLAGISYNEQFF. CDR3 bases: TGTGCCAGCAGCTTAGCGGGAATCTCCTACAATGAGCAGTTCTTC. The full variable domain, in which reference TRBV7-2 and TRBJ2-1 provide the parts outside the CDR3, is GAGVSQSPSNKVTEKGKDVELRCDPISGHTALYWYRQSLGQGLEFLIYFQGNSAPDKSGLPSDRFSAERTGGSVSTLTIQRTQQEDSAVYLCASSLAGISYNEQFFGPGTRLTVL.

The CDR3: CASSFIRTSGGSQYF. The CDR3 nucleotides are TGTGCCAGCAGCTTTATTCGGACTAGCGGGGGATCGCAGTATTTT. J is TRBJ2-3 and V is TRBV11-2; 13 bases line up with TRBD2. J gave up 10 bases and V 3 bases, and 7 bases lay outside the gene matches. CDR1 SGHAT and CDR2 FQNNGV come from the germline V gene. The length of the CDR3 is 15 residues.

This chain links TRBV10-3 with TRBJ1-6; maybe TRBD1 (6 bases). V gave up 2 bases and J gave up 6 bases, with 17 bases separating them. CDR3 length equals 17 residues. Germline CDR1 is ENHRY and CDR2 is SYGVKD. CDR3 region: CAISEATGRTGNSPLHF. In nucleotides, the CDR3 is TGTGCCATCAGTGAGGCTACAGGGCGGACGGGTAATTCACCCCTCCACTTT.

The chain employs TRBV5-4 and TRBJ1-5; no reliable D call. CDR1 and CDR2 (germline): SGHNT, YYREEE (reference sequence). The V gene lost 0 bases and the J gene lost 11 bases, with 9 bases spanning the gap. The CDR3 sequence is 12 residues long. This chain's CDR3 is CASSLVGEAQHF. For the CDR3, the DNA is TGTGCCAGCAGCTTGGTTGGGGAGGCCCAGCATTTT. Based on the CDR3 plus reference TRBV5-4 and TRBJ1-5, the full variable domain is ETGVTQSPTHLIKTRGQQVTLRCSSQSGHNTVSWYQQALGQGPQFIFQYYREEENGRGNFPPRFSGLQFPNYSSELNVNALELDDSALYLCASSLVGEAQHFGDGTRLSIL.

The chain's CDR3 is CSARRYEQYF. The CDR3 DNA sequence: TGCAGTGCCCGAAGGTACGAGCAGTACTTC. V usage is TRBV20-1 and J usage is TRBJ2-7, with D unresolved. Trimming pared 6 bases from V and 4 bases from J, leaving 7 bases between. The length of the CDR3 is 10 residues. CDR1 and CDR2 (germline): DFQATT, SNEGSKA (reference sequence).

This clone was observed once. The CDR3 is CATSPSGQPYGYTF. In DNA, the CDR3 is TGTGCCACCAGTCCTTCGGGACAACCCTATGGCTACACCTTC. The rearrangement joins TRBV15 to TRBJ1-2; a weak D match, TRBD1 (6 bases). This CDR3 has 14 residues. V lost 6 bases and J lost 4, with 15 bases in between. Germline CDR1 LNHNV, CDR2 YYDKDF (reference sequence).

The J gene is TRBJ2-4, the V gene TRBV24-1; 9 nucleotides agree with TRBD1. The ends lost 3 bases at V and 2 bases at J; junction bases unmatched: 7. The CDR3 loop spans 17 amino acids. CDR1 KGHDR and CDR2 SFDVKD come from the germline V gene. CDR3 in DNA: TGTGCCACCAGTGATGCGACAGGGGGGCCTACCAAAAACATTCAGTACTTC. Translated: CATSDATGGPTKNIQYF.

V gene TRBV4-3 combines with J gene TRBJ1-6; D perhaps matches TRBD1 (5 bases). Trimming took off 0 bases at V and 6 bases at J, with 12 bases between the two ends. In germline, CDR1 is LGHNA, CDR2 YSLEER. The CDR3 runs 16 residues. CDR3 sequence (DNA): TGCGCCAGCAGCCAAGATCCGAGCAGGGTTAATTCACCCCTCCACTTT. Encoded protein: CASSQDPSRVNSPLHF.

The V gene is TRBV5-1, the J gene TRBJ2-3; TRBD1 matches 7 bases. Losses at the gene ends were 2 bases for V and 0 bases for J; bases not matched to a gene: 3. The germline V gene encodes CDR1 SGHRS and CDR2 YFSETQ. The CDR3 extends over 15 amino acids. CDR3 loop: CASSLGGLSTDTQYF. DNA for the CDR3: TGCGCCAGCAGCTTAGGGGGCCTTAGCACAGATACGCAGTATTTT.

The rearrangement uses TRBV7-2 and TRBJ2-5, with 7 bases that match TRBD1. This CDR3 spans 15 amino acids. Trimming at V came to 5 bases and at J to 2 bases, leaving 8 bases not matched to a gene. Germline V gene sequence: CDR1 SGHTA, CDR2 FQGNSA. CDR3 sequence: CASSILRGPQETQYF. The CDR3 DNA reads as TGTGCCAGCAGCATACTAAGGGGGCCTCAAGAGACCCAGTACTTC.

The chain recombines TRBV7-3 with TRBJ1-6; D is undetermined. This CDR3 comprises 13 residues. V was shortened by 3 bases and J by 9 bases, with 9 bases between the two germline ends. Germline V gene sequence: CDR1 SGHTA, CDR2 FQGTGA. This CDR3 is CASSLGPGSPLHF. CDR3 bases: TGTGCCAGCAGCTTGGGCCCGGGTTCACCCCTCCACTTT.